A single sample gave rise to the 31 T cell receptor beta chains below, sequenced in a study of cytomegalovirus exposure and HLA in healthy donors (dated by TCRdb to 2016 to 2017). The library was built by means of the immunoSEQ multiplex PCR assay. For the multiplex PCR, a mixture combining 60 forward primers for TCR Vbeta segments and 13 reverse primers for TCR Jbeta segments was used. TCRdb took over this immuneACCESS table, retaining in-frame rearrangements with V and J assigned. Such tables are incomplete; in checked studies, under half of the missing clones stem from an unresolved V gene, and the remainder is unexplained. The sample table contains 180,000 or so clones; only one count was recorded for over 75% of them. The ten most abundant clones make up 1.9% of the sample. The sequenced material came from PBMCs. These receptors were taken from a woman in her thirties in good health and CMV-seronegative.

The rearrangement uses TRBV5-6 and TRBJ1-2; TRBD1 agrees at 12 bases. The length of the CDR3 is 15 residues. Unmatched junction bases numbered 7, after V lost 4 bases and J lost 6 bases. Germline-derived CDR1 and CDR2 are SGHDT and YYEEEE. The CDR3 sequence is CASSLWDRGPDGYTF. The CDR3 DNA reads TGTGCCAGCAGCCTTTGGGACAGGGGGCCGGATGGCTACACCTTC.

This clone was counted between two and nine times. V usage is TRBV2 and J usage is TRBJ1-6; 7 nucleotides agree with TRBD1. With 0 bases clipped from V and 5 bases from J, the junction kept 4 bases outside the gene matches. Germline V gene lookup returns CDR1 SNHLY and CDR2 FYNNEI. This CDR3 spans 16 amino acids. CDR3 nucleotide sequence: TGTGCCAGCAGTGAAGCGCCGACAGGGCATAATTCACCCCTCCACTTT. This translates into CASSEAPTGHNSPLHF.

The chain links TRBV5-4 to TRBJ2-2; TRBD2 agrees at 10 bases. Germline-derived CDR1 and CDR2 are SGHNT and YYREEE (reference sequence). The CDR3 covers 16 residues. The V and J ends lost 3 bases and 0 bases, in that order; junction bases with no gene match: 2. CDR3 DNA sequence: TGTGCCAGCAGCTCAGGACTAGCGGCGAACACCGGGGAGCTGTTTTTT. This gives the protein CASSSGLAANTGELFF.

This chain joins TRBV10-3 and TRBJ1-2; 8 positions match TRBD1. Trimming removed 10 bases from V and 3 bases from J; junction bases left unmatched: 4. The CDR3 has 12 residues. The germline V gene encodes CDR1 ENHRY and CDR2 SYGVKD. The DNA of the CDR3 is TGTGCCACTCAGGGGGCCGACTATGGCTACACCTTC. Residues: CATQGADYGYTF.

The V and J genes are TRBV7-2 and TRBJ1-1, with 7 positions matching TRBD1. Germline CDR1 and CDR2: SGHTA and FQGNSA. With V trimmed by 4 bases and J by 4 bases, 6 bases remained unmatched. The CDR3 has 14 amino acids. The CDR3 bases are TGTGCCAGCAGCTCCCTCCAGGGGGGCACTGAAGCTTTCTTT. It encodes CASSSLQGGTEAFF.

This chain joins TRBV20-1 and TRBJ2-5; D is unclear. CDR1 and CDR2 from the germline V gene are DFQATT and SNEGSKA (reference sequence). V dropped 2 bases and J dropped 4 bases, with 5 bases sitting between them. The CDR3 runs 11 residues. CDR3 in DNA: TGCAGTGCTAGACCCGGAGAGACCCAGTACTTC. Protein sequence: CSARPGETQYF.

The V call is TRBV6-6, the J call TRBJ1-4, with a weak D call TRBD1 (5 bases). Germline V gene sequence: CDR1 MNHNY, CDR2 SVGAGI (reference sequence). CDR3 size: 14 residues. V lost 6 bases and J lost 2, with 10 bases in between. The CDR3 region has the DNA TGTGCCAGCAGGTCAGGGCCTACTAATGAAAAACTGTTTTTT. Protein: CASRSGPTNEKLFF.

V is TRBV5-6 and J is TRBJ2-5; 13 bases are shared with TRBD2. V was clipped by 0 bases and J by 7 bases; unmatched bases: 6. Per germline, CDR1 SGHDT and CDR2 YYEEEE. The CDR3 extends over 16 amino acids. CDR3 sequence reads: CASSLELAGGEGTQYF. CDR3 in DNA: TGTGCCAGCAGCTTGGAACTAGCGGGGGGGGAAGGGACCCAGTACTTC. Looking up the rest from reference TRBV5-6 and TRBJ2-5 gives the full variable domain: DAGVTQSPTHLIKTRGQQVTLRCSPKSGHDTVSWYQQALGQGPQFIFQYYEEEERQRGNFPDRFSGHQFPNYSSELNVNALLLGDSALYLCASSLELAGGEGTQYFGPGTRLLVL.

On this clone itself: The sample holds other DNA sequences that translate to the same CDR3. V gene TRBV30 combines with J gene TRBJ1-2; TRBD1 is a possible D gene (5 bases). Germline-derived CDR1 and CDR2 are GTSNPN and SVGIG (reference sequence). The CDR3 runs 12 residues. V dropped 4 bases and J dropped 4 bases, with 10 bases sitting between them. CDR3 region: CAWNRGTYGYTF. Written as DNA, the CDR3 is TGTGCCTGGAATAGGGGAACCTATGGCTACACCTTC.

The rearrangement joins TRBV19 to TRBJ2-1; TRBD1 matches at 9 bases. This CDR3 is 16 amino acids long. The germline CDR1 and CDR2 sequences are LNHDA and SQIVND (reference sequence). V was clipped by 4 bases and J by 7 bases; unmatched bases: 11. CDR3 in amino acids: CASSKSPGQGKNEQFF. The CDR3 coding sequence is TGTGCCAGTAGTAAGTCCCCGGGACAGGGTAAAAATGAGCAGTTCTTC. Based on the CDR3 plus reference TRBV19 and TRBJ2-1, the full variable domain is DGGITQSPKYLFRKEGQNVTLSCEQNLNHDAMYWYRQDPGQGLRLIYYSQIVNDFQKGDIAEGYSVSREKKESFPLTVTSAQKNPTAFYLCASSKSPGQGKNEQFFGPGTRLTVL.

The V call is TRBV7-6, the J call TRBJ2-7, with 8 bases matching TRBD1. Germline V CDR1 and CDR2: SGHVS, FNYEAQ. CDR3 length equals 11 residues. V trimming: 11 bases; J trimming: 5 bases; junction bases outside the gene matches: 5. CDR3 DNA sequence: TGTGCCCGGGGACAGGCGAACGAGCAGTACTTC. It encodes CARGQANEQYF.

This clone was counted a single time. This sequence joins TRBV7-2 and TRBJ1-6; D perhaps matches TRBD1 (5 bases). The V and J ends lost 5 bases and 7 bases respectively, with 18 bases between them. This CDR3 comprises 16 residues. From germline, CDR1 is SGHTA and CDR2 FQGNSA. As DNA, the CDR3 is TGTGCCAGCAGCATTGGGGGGGGTCGGGGGAATTCACCCCTCCACTTT. It is translated as CASSIGGGRGNSPLHF.

J is TRBJ2-5 and V is TRBV10-1, with 11 bases identical to TRBD2. The CDR3 runs to 16 residues. V lost 6 bases, J lost 1 base, and 7 bases stayed unmatched. Germline assignment: CDR1 WNHNN and CDR2 SYGVQD (reference sequence). CDR3 nucleotides: TGCGCCAGCAGCACGACTAGCGGGGTCCGCCAAGAGACCCAGTACTTC. Translating it yields CASSTTSGVRQETQYF.

The chain couples TRBV4-3 to TRBJ2-5; TRBD2 is a possible D gene (5 bases). The CDR3 runs to 15 residues. Trimming stripped 0 bases from V and 1 base from J, with 9 bases between. The germline gives CDR1 LGHNA, CDR2 YSLEER. CDR3 amino acids: CASSQDWRTQETQYF. Here the CDR3 DNA reads TGCGCCAGCAGCCAAGATTGGAGGACCCAAGAGACCCAGTACTTC.

The rearrangement uses TRBV29-1 and TRBJ2-2, with D possibly being TRBD2 (6 bases). V was trimmed by 0 bases and J by 9 bases, leaving 17 bases between them. The CDR3 length is 15 residues. Germline assignment: CDR1 SQVTM and CDR2 ANQGSEA. The CDR3 is CSVEDIGGSGRELFF. In nucleotides, the CDR3 is TGCAGCGTTGAAGATATTGGAGGGTCCGGAAGGGAGCTGTTTTTT.

This chain connects TRBV4-2 to TRBJ2-5; D is perhaps TRBD1 (5 bases). V lost 1 base, J lost 7 bases, and 10 bases lay in between. This CDR3 region has 13 residues. CDR1 LGHNA and CDR2 YNFKEQ come from the germline V gene. The CDR3 region is CASSQVGQGTQYF. The DNA for the CDR3 is TGTGCCAGCAGCCAAGTCGGTCAGGGGACCCAGTACTTC.

This clone was counted a few times. This chain uses TRBV6-4 with TRBJ2-3, with TRBD1 matching over 11 bases. In germline, CDR1 is MRHNA, CDR2 SNTAGT. CDR3 length: 16 amino acids. The V segment lost 2 bases and the J segment 0 bases; nucleotides outside the gene matches: 1. CDR3 in DNA: TGTGCCAGCAGTGACGGGACAGGGGGTAGCACAGATACGCAGTATTTT. This gives the protein CASSDGTGGSTDTQYF.

V and J are TRBV5-1 and TRBJ1-4; TRBD1 agrees at 7 bases. J was trimmed by 7 bases and V by 4 bases; bases with no gene match: 10. Germline V gene lookup returns CDR1 SGHRS and CDR2 YFSETQ. The CDR3 length is 15 residues. CDR3 region: CASSPNRGGGEKLFF. The CDR3 DNA follows: TGCGCCAGCAGCCCGAACAGGGGTGGGGGTGAAAAACTGTTTTTT. Full variable domain (remainder filled in from reference TRBV5-1 and TRBJ1-4): KAGVTQTPRYLIKTRGQQVTLSCSPISGHRSVSWYQQTPGQGLQFLFEYFSETQRNKGNFPGRFSGRQFSNSRSEMNVSTLELGDSALYLCASSPNRGGGEKLFFGSGTQLSVL.

This chain connects TRBV18 to TRBJ2-2; unclear D gene. Trimming left V 2 bases short and J 2 bases short, with 9 bases between. Germline V gene lookup returns CDR1 KGHSH and CDR2 LQKENI. This CDR3 spans 15 amino acids. The CDR3 region has the DNA TGTGCCAGCTCACCAAGTCAGGCCAACACCGGGGAGCTGTTTTTT. This codes for CASSPSQANTGELFF.

The chain combines TRBV7-6 with TRBJ2-7; 7 nucleotides line up with TRBD2. There are 14 residues in the CDR3. Looked up from germline, CDR1 is SGHVS and CDR2 is FNYEAQ. Losses at the gene ends were 5 bases for V and 1 base for J; bases not matched to a gene: 5. The CDR3 DNA reads TGTGCCAGCAGCCTGACTAGCAGGTCCTACGAGCAGTACTTC. It is translated as CASSLTSRSYEQYF.

The V and J genes are TRBV7-9 and TRBJ1-2; 8 bases line up with TRBD1. Per germline, CDR1 SEHNR and CDR2 FQNEAQ (reference sequence). This CDR3 comprises 15 residues. Trimming removed 5 bases from V and 4 bases from J; junction bases left unmatched: 9. CDR3 amino acids: CASSLGAGGVYGYTF. In DNA form, the CDR3 reads TGTGCCAGCAGCCTGGGGGCAGGGGGCGTCTATGGCTACACCTTC.

The table lists this clone with a few counts. This rearrangement joins TRBV10-1 to TRBJ2-3; D might be TRBD1 (6 bases). Germline assignment: CDR1 WNHNN and CDR2 SYGVQD (reference sequence). Deletions cut 2 bases from V and 0 bases from J, with 6 bases between. This CDR3 has 14 residues. The CDR3 spells CASSERGSTDTQYF. CDR3 DNA: TGCGCCAGCAGTGAGAGGGGGAGCACAGATACGCAGTATTTT.

The chain has TRBV25-1 and TRBJ2-7; possibly TRBD2 for D (7 bases). This CDR3 contains 15 residues. Trimming pared 4 bases from V and 3 bases from J, leaving 16 bases between. Germline V gives CDR1 MGHDK, CDR2 SYGVNS. This CDR3 reads CASSGLGGHFYEQYF. Written as DNA, the CDR3 is TGTGCCAGCAGTGGGTTGGGGGGGCACTTCTACGAGCAGTACTTC.

In regard to this clone: The same CDR3 arises from other DNA sequences in this sample as well. The rearrangement uses TRBV18 and TRBJ1-1, with TRBD1 matching 9 bases. Germline V gives CDR1 KGHSH, CDR2 LQKENI. V was pared by 6 bases and J by 4 bases, with 3 bases of the junction left unmatched. The CDR3 sequence is 13 residues long. CDR3 nucleotides: TGTGCCAGCTCTCCGACAGGGGGCACTGAAGCTTTCTTT. Translating gives CASSPTGGTEAFF.

The chain links TRBV7-2 to TRBJ1-2; D gene uncertain. The germline gives CDR1 SGHTA, CDR2 FQGNSA. V gave up 6 bases and J gave up 7 bases, with 12 bases separating them. The CDR3 sequence is 12 residues long. The DNA for the CDR3 is TGTGCCAGCAGTCATGATCACAGTGGCTACACCTTC. This codes for CASSHDHSGYTF.

This chain connects TRBV5-1 to TRBJ2-3; D is perhaps TRBD2 (6 bases). CDR1 SGHRS and CDR2 YFSETQ come from the germline V gene. The CDR3 is 17 residues long. With 2 bases removed from V and 0 bases from J, the gap between germline ends came to 16 bases. The DNA of the CDR3 is TGCGCCAGCAGCTTTGAATTCGGGGGATCTAGCACAGATACGCAGTATTTT. Translation gives CASSFEFGGSSTDTQYF.

This clone came up once. V usage is TRBV5-6 and J usage is TRBJ1-2; a weak D match, TRBD1 (5 bases). This CDR3 contains 13 residues. Deletions cut 1 base from V and 4 bases from J, with 8 bases between. Looked up from germline, CDR1 is SGHDT and CDR2 is YYEEEE. CDR3 sequence (DNA): TGTGCCAGCAGCTTGACAGGAATCTATGGCTACACCTTC. Translation: CASSLTGIYGYTF.

The V and J genes are TRBV5-6 and TRBJ1-2, with TRBD1 identical over 9 bases. The J segment lost 8 bases and the V segment lost 4 bases, leaving 6 bases of the junction unmatched. The length of the CDR3 is 13 residues. Germline V gene data show CDR1 as SGHDT and CDR2 as YYEEEE. CDR3 DNA sequence: TGTGCCAGCAGCCGGGGACAGGGTCCCGGCTACACCTTC. Residues: CASSRGQGPGYTF.

The DNA of the CDR3 is TGTGCCAGTAGTATAGTACTGAGGGGGCTGGAGACCCAGTACTTC. Protein sequence: CASSIVLRGLETQYF. The J gene is TRBJ2-5, the V gene TRBV19, with 7 bases fitting TRBD1. In germline, CDR1 is LNHDA, CDR2 SQIVND (reference sequence). With V trimmed by 1 base and J by 5 bases, 7 bases remained unmatched. CDR3 size: 15 residues.

The chain is built from TRBV19 and TRBJ2-7; 14 positions match TRBD2. Germline CDR1 and CDR2: LNHDA and SQIVND (reference sequence). This CDR3 is 16 amino acids long. J was trimmed by 4 bases and V by 5 bases; bases with no gene match: 7. This CDR3 reads CASSPAGTSGGYEQYF. The CDR3, as DNA: TGTGCCAGTAGTCCCGCCGGGACTAGCGGGGGTTACGAGCAGTACTTC.

J is TRBJ2-3 and V is TRBV19; 9 bases fit TRBD1. J lost 3 bases, V lost 11 bases, and 6 bases had no gene match. From germline, CDR1 is LNHDA and CDR2 SQIVND (reference sequence). This CDR3 is 13 amino acids long. The CDR3 reads CASRTGETDTQYF. In nucleotides, the CDR3 is TGTGCCTCCAGGACAGGGGAGACAGATACGCAGTATTTT.